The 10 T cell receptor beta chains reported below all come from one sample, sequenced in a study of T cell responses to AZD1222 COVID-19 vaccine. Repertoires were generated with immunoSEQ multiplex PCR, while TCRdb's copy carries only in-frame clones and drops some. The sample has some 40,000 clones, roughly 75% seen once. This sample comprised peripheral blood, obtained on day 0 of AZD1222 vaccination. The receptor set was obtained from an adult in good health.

CDR3 nucleotides: TGTGCAAGTCGCTTAGAGACAGGGGTAGGAGGCTACACCTTC. It encodes CASRLETGVGGYTF. The V gene is TRBV12-2, the J gene TRBJ1-2; the table gives TRBD1 as D, unverified against the DNA. TRBV12-2 is classified as a pseudogene. The CDR3 sequence is 14 residues long.

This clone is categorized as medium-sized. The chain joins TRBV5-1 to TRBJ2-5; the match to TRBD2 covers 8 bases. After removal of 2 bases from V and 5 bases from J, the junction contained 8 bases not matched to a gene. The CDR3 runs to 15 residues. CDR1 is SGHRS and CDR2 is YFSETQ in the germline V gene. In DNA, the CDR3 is TGCGCCAGCAGCTTTAGCGGGGTGTCTGGGGAGACCCAGTACTTC. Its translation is CASSFSGVSGETQYF.

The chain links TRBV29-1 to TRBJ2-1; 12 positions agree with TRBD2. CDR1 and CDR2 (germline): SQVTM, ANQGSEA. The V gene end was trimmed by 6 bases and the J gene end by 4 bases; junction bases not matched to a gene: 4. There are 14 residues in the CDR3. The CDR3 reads CSVSSGGEYNEQFF. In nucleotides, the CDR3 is TGCAGCGTCTCTAGCGGGGGGGAATACAATGAGCAGTTCTTC.

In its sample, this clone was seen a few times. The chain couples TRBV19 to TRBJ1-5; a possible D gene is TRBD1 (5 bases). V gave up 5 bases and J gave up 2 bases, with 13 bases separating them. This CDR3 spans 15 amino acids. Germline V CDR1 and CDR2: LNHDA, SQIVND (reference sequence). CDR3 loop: CASSAAGWRNQPQHF. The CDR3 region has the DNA TGTGCCAGTAGTGCAGCAGGGTGGCGCAATCAGCCCCAGCATTTT.

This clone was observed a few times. CDR3 nucleotide sequence: TGTGCCAGCAGGATAAGGGTCGAGAGCAATCAGCCCCAGCATTTT. Protein sequence: CASRIRVESNQPQHF. V and J are TRBV6-5 and TRBJ1-5; no clear D gene. The CDR3 consists of 15 residues. Trimming cost V 6 bases and J 1 base, with 13 bases left between them. Germline V lookup: CDR1 MNHEY, CDR2 SVGAGI.

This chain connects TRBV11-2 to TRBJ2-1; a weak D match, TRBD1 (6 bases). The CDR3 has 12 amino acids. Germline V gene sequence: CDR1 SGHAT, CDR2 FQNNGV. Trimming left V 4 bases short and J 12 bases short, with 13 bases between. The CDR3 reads CASSSIGGTQFF. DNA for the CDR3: TGTGCCAGCAGCTCGATAGGGGGAACGCAGTTCTTC.

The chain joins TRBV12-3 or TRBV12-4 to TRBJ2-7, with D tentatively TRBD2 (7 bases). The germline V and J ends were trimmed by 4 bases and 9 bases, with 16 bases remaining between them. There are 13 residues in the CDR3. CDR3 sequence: CASSSQREGVQYF. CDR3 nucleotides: TGTGCCAGCAGTTCACAAAGGGAGGGGGTGCAGTACTTC.

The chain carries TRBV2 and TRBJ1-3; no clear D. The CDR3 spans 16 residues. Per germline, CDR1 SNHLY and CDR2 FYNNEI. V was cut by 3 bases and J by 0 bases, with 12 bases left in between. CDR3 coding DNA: TGTGCCAGCAGTGAGAGTTGGCAGTACTCTGGAAACACCATATATTTT. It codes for CASSESWQYSGNTIYF.

This chain's CDR3 is CASSSSQVATNEKLFF. The DNA of the CDR3 is TGTGCCAGCAGTTCTTCCCAAGTTGCAACTAATGAAAAACTGTTTTTT. The chain carries TRBV7-9 and TRBJ1-4, with D hard to call. CDR1 SEHNR and CDR2 FQNEAQ come from the germline V gene (reference sequence). Trimming cost V 6 bases and J 0 bases, with 14 bases left between them. The length of the CDR3 is 16 residues.

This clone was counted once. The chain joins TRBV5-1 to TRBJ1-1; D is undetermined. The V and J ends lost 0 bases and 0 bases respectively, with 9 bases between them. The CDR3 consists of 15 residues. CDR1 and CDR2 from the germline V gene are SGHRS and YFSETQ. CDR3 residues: CASSLGRTVNTEAFF. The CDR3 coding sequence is TGCGCCAGCAGCTTGGGGAGGACGGTGAACACTGAAGCTTTCTTT.